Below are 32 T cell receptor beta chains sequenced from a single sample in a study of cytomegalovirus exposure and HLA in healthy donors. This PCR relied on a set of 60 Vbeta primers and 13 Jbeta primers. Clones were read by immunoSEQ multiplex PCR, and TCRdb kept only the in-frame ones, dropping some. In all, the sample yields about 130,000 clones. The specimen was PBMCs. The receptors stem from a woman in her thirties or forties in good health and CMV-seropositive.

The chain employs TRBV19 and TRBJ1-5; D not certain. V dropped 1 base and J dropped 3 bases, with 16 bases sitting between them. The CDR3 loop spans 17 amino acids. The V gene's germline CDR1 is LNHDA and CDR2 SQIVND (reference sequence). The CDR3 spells CASSIGEGRRNNQPQHF. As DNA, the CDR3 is TGTGCCAGTAGTATAGGGGAAGGCAGGAGGAACAATCAGCCCCAGCATTTT.

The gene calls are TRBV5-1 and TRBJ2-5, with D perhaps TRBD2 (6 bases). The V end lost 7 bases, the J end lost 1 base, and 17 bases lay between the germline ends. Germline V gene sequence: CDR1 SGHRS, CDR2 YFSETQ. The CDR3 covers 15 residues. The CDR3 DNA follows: TGCGCCAGCGATAGGGTGGGGGGAACCCAAGAGACCCAGTACTTC. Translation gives CASDRVGGTQETQYF.

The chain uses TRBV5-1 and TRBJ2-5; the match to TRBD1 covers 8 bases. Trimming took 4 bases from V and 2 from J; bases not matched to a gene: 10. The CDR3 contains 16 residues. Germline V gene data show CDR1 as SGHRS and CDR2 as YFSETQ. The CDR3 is CASSPGDRPSQETQYF. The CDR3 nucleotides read TGCGCCAGCAGCCCAGGGGACAGGCCCTCGCAAGAGACCCAGTACTTC.

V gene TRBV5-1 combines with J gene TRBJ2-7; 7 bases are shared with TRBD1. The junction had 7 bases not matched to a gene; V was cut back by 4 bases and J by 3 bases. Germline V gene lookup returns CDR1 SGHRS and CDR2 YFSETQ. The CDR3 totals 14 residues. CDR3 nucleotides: TGCGCCAGCAGCACTTCAGGGGGAAACTACGAGCAGTACTTC. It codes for CASSTSGGNYEQYF.

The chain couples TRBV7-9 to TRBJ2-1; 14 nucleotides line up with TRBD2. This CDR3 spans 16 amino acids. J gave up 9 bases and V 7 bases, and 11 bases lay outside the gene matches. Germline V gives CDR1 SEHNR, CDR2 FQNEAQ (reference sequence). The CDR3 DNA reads TGTGCCAGCAAACGCCCGGGACTAGCGGGAGTTTTTGAGCAGTTCTTC. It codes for CASKRPGLAGVFEQFF. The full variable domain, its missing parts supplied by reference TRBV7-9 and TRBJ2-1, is DTGVSQNPRHKITKRGQNVTFRCDPISEHNRLYWYRQTLGQGPEFLTYFQNEAQLEKSRLLSDRFSAERPKGSFSTLEIQRTEQGDSAMYLCASKRPGLAGVFEQFFGPGTRLTVL.

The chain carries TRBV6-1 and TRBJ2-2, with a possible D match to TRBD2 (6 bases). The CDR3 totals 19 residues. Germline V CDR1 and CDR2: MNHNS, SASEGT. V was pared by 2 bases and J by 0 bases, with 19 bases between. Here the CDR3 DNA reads TGTGCCAGCAGTGAACCCCGGAGGGGAGGCCCCCCGAACACCGGGGAGCTGTTTTTT. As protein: CASSEPRRGGPPNTGELFF.

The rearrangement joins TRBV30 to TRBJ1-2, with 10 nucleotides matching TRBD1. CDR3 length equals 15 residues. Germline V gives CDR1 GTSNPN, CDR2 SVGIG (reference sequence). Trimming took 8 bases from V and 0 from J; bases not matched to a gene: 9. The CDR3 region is CAGEWDRGSNYGYTF. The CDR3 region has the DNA TGTGCCGGGGAATGGGACAGGGGTTCTAACTATGGCTACACCTTC.

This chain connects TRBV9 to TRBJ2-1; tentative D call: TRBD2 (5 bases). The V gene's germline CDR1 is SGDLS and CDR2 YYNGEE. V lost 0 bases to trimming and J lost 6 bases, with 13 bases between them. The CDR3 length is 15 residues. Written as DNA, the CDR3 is TGTGCCAGCAGCGTAGACCCTAGCCTAGTCAATGAGCAGTTCTTC. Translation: CASSVDPSLVNEQFF.

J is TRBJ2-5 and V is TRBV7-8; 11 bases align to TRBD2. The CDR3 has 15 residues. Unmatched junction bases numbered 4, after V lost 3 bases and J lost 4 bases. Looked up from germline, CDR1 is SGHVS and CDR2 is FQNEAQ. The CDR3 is CASSLRLAGRETQYF. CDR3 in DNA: TGTGCCAGCAGCTTGAGACTAGCGGGAAGAGAGACCCAGTACTTC.

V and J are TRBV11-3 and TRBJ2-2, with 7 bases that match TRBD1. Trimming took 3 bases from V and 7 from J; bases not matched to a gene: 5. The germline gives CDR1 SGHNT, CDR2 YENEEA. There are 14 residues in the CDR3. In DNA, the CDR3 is TGTGCCAGCAGCTTCGGACAGGCGGACGGGGAGCTGTTTTTT. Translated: CASSFGQADGELFF.

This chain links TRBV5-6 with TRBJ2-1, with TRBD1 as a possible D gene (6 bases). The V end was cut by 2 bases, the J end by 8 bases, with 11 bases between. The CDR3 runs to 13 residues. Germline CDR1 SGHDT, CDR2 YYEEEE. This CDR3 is CASSFTGRDEQFF. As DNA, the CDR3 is TGTGCCAGCAGCTTTACAGGGCGGGATGAGCAGTTCTTC.

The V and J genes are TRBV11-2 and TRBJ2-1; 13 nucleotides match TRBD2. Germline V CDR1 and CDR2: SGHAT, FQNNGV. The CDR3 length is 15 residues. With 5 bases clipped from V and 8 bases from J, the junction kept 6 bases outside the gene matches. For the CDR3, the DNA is TGTGCCAGCAGCCTCGGGACTAGCGGGATTTATGAGCAGTTCTTC. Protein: CASSLGTSGIYEQFF.

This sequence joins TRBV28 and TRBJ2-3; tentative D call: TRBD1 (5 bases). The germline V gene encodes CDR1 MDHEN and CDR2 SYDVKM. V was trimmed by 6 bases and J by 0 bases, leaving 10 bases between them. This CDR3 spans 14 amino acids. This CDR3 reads CASRVGLSTDTQYF. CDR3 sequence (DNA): TGTGCCAGCAGGGTGGGGCTTAGCACAGATACGCAGTATTTT.

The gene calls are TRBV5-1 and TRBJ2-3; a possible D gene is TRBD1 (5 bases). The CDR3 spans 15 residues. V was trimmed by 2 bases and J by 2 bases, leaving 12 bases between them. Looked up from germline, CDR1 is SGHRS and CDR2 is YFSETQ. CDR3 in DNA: TGCGCCAGCAGCTTTAGGCAGGGAAACACAGATACGCAGTATTTT. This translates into CASSFRQGNTDTQYF.

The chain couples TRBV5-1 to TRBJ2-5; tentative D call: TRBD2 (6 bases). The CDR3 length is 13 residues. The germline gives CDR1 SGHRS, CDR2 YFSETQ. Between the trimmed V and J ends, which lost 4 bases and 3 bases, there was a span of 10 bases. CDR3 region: CASSPGLEETQYF. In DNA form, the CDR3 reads TGCGCCAGCAGCCCGGGACTGGAAGAGACCCAGTACTTC.

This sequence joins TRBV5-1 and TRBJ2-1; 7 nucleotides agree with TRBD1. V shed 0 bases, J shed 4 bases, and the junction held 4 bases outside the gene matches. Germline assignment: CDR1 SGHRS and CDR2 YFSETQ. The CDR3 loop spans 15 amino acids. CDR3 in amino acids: CASSLGDRAYNEQFF. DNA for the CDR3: TGCGCCAGCAGCTTGGGAGACAGGGCTTACAATGAGCAGTTCTTC.

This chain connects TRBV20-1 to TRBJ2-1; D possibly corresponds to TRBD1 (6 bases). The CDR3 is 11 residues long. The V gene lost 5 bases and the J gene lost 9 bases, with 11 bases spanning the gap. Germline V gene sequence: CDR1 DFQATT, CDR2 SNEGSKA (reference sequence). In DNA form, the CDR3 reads TGCAGTGCTTACAGGGAAAGTGAGCAGTTCTTC. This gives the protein CSAYRESEQFF.

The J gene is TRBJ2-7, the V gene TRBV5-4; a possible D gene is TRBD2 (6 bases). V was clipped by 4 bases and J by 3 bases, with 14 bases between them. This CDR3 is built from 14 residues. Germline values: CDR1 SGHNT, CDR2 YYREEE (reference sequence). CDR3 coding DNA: TGTGCCAGCAGCCCGGGCGGCGGGGACTACGAGCAGTACTTC. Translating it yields CASSPGGGDYEQYF. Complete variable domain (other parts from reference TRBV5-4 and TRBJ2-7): ETGVTQSPTHLIKTRGQQVTLRCSSQSGHNTVSWYQQALGQGPQFIFQYYREEENGRGNFPPRFSGLQFPNYSSELNVNALELDDSALYLCASSPGGGDYEQYFGPGTRLTVT.

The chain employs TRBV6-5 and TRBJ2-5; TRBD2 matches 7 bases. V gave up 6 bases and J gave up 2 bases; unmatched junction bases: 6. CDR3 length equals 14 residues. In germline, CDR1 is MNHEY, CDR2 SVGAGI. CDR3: CASSTLAVQETQYF. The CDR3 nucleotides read TGTGCCAGCAGCACCCTAGCGGTACAAGAGACCCAGTACTTC.

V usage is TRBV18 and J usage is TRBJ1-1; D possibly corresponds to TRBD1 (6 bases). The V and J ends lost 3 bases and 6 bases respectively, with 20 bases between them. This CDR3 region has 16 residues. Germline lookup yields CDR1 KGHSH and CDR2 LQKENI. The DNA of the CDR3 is TGTGCCAGCTCACCCCTGGGACAAGGGGCGGGTGCTGAAGCTTTCTTT. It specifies CASSPLGQGAGAEAFF.

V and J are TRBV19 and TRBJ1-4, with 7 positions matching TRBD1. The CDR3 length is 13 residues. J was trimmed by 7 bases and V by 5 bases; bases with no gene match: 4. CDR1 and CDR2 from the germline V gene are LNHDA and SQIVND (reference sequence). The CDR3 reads CASSLGTAEKLFF. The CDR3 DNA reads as TGTGCCAGTAGTCTTGGGACAGCTGAAAAACTGTTTTTT. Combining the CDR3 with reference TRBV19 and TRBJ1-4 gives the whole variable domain DGGITQSPKYLFRKEGQNVTLSCEQNLNHDAMYWYRQDPGQGLRLIYYSQIVNDFQKGDIAEGYSVSREKKESFPLTVTSAQKNPTAFYLCASSLGTAEKLFFGSGTQLSVL.

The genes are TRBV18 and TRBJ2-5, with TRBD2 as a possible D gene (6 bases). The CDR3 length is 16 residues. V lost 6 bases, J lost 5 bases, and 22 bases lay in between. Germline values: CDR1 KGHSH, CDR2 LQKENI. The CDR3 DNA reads TGTGCCAGCTCGCACTTTGGTGACCGGAGGGTGGAGACCCAGTACTTC. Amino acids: CASSHFGDRRVETQYF.

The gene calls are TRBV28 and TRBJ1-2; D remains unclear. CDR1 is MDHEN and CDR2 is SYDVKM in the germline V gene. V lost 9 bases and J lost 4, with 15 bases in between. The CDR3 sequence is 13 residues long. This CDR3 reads CASTLSGGYGYTF. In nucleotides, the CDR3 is TGTGCCAGTACCCTGAGTGGCGGCTATGGCTACACCTTC.

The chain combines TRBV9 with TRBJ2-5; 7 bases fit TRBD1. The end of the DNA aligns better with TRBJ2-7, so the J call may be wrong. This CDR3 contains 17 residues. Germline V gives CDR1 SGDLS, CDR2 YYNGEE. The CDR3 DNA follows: TGTGCCAGCAGCGTAGGTAATAAGGGGGCGCTAACCTACGAGCAGTACTTC. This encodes CASSVGNKGALTYEQYF.

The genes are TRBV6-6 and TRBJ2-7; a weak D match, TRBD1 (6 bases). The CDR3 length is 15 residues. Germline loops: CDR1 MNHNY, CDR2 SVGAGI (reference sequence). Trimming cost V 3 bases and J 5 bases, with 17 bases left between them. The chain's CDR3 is CASSYQGSRTDEQYF. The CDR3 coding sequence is TGTGCCAGCAGTTATCAGGGGTCCAGAACCGACGAGCAGTACTTC.

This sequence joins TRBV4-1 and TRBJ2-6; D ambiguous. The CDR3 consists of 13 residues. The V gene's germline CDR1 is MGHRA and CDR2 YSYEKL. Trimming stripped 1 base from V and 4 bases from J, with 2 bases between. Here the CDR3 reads CASSQAGANVLTF. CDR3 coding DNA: TGCGCCAGCAGCCAAGCAGGGGCCAACGTCCTGACTTTC.

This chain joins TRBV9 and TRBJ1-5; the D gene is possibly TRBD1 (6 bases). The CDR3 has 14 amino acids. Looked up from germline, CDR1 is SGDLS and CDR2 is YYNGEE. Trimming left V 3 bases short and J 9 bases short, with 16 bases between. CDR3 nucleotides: TGTGCCAGCAGCGCCACAGGGACCTTCGCGCCCCAGCATTTT. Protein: CASSATGTFAPQHF. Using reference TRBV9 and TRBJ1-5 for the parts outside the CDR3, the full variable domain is DSGVTQTPKHLITATGQRVTLRCSPRSGDLSVYWYQQSLDQGLQFLIQYYNGEERAKGNILERFSAQQFPDLHSELNLSSLELGDSALYFCASSATGTFAPQHFGDGTRLSIL.

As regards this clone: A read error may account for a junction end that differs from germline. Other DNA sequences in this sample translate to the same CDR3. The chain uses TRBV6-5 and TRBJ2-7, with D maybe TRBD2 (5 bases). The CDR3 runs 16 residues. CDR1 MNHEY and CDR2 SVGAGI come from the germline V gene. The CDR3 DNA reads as TGTGCCAGCAGTTACTCGCGAGGGCTAAGCTCCTACGAGCAGTACTTT. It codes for CASSYSRGLSSYEQYF.

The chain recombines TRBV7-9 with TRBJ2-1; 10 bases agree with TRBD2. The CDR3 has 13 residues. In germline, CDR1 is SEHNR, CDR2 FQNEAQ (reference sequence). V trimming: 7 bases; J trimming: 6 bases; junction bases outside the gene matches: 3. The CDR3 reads CASTGLAFNEQFF. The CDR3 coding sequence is TGTGCCAGCACGGGACTAGCGTTCAATGAGCAGTTCTTC.

CDR3 coding DNA: TGTGCCAGCAGTGAATTAACAGACGAAGAGACCCAGTACTTC. As protein: CASSELTDEETQYF. J is TRBJ2-5 and V is TRBV25-1; D unresolved. Trimming took 1 base from V and 3 from J, leaving 9 bases between them. Germline CDR1 MGHDK, CDR2 SYGVNS. The CDR3 spans 14 residues. Together with reference TRBV25-1 and TRBJ2-5, the CDR3 gives the full variable domain: EADIYQTPRYLVIGTGKKITLECSQTMGHDKMYWYQQDPGMELHLIHYSYGVNSTEKGDLSSESTVSRIRTEHFPLTLESARPSHTSQYLCASSELTDEETQYFGPGTRLLVL.

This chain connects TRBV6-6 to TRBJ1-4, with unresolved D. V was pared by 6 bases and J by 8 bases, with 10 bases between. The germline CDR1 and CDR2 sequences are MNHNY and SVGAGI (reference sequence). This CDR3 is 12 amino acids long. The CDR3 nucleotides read TGTGCCAGCAGCCGGAGGGTCGAAAAACTGTTTTTT. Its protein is CASSRRVEKLFF.

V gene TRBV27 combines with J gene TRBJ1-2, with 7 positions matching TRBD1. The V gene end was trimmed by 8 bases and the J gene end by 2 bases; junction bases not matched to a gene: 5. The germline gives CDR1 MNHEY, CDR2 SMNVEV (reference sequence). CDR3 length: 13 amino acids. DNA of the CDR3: TGTGCCAGCGGAGGGACAGAGAACTATGGCTACACCTTC. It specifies CASGGTENYGYTF.